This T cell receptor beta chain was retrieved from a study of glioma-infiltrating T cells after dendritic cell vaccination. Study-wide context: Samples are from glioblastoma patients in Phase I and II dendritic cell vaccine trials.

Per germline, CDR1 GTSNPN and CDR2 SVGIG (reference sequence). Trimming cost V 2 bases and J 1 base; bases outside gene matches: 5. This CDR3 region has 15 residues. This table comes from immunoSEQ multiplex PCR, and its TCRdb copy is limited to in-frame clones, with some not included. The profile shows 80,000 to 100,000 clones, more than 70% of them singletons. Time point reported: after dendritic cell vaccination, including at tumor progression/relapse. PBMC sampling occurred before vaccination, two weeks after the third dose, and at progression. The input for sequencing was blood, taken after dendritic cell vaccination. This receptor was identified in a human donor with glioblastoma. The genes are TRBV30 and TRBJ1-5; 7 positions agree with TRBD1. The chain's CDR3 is CAWSRGTVSNQPQHF. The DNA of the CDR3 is TGTGCCTGGAGTCGCGGGACAGTCAGCAATCAGCCCCAGCATTTT. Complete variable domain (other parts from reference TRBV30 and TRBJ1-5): SQTIHQWPATLVQPVGSPLSLECTVEGTSNPNLYWYRQAAGRGLQLLFYSVGIGQISSEVPQNLSASRPQDRQFILSSKKLLLSDSGFYLCAWSRGTVSNQPQHFGDGTRLSIL.